These 26 T cell receptor beta chains came from one sample sequenced in a study of graft-versus-host responses after intestinal transplantation. Profiled with immunoSEQ multiplex PCR; TCRdb holds only in-frame clones, not every one. The sample holds 60,000 to 65,000 clones, roughly nine tenths seen once. Which antigens these TCRs recognize remains unknown. Sequencing was performed on unstimulated CD8+ T cells sorted from spleen or lymph node cells, taken before transplant. The receptors shown here come from a human donor who was the organ donor for an intestinal transplant.

This chain connects TRBV6-4 to TRBJ1-1; 9 bases fit TRBD1. V lost 6 bases, J lost 1 base, and 3 bases stayed unmatched. This CDR3 has 14 amino acids. The germline V gene has CDR1 MRHNA and CDR2 SNTAGT. Here the CDR3 DNA reads TGTGCCAGCAGGGGACAGGGCTCGAACACTGAAGCTTTCTTT. Protein sequence: CASRGQGSNTEAFF.

J is TRBJ2-7 and V is TRBV28; 11 nucleotides line up with TRBD2. Germline V lookup: CDR1 MDHEN, CDR2 SYDVKM. CDR3 length: 15 amino acids. Unmatched junction bases numbered 6, after V lost 5 bases and J lost 3 bases. The CDR3 coding sequence is TGTGCCAGCAGTATCGTGACTAGCGGGGACTACGAGCAGTACTTC. Protein product: CASSIVTSGDYEQYF.

Worth noting for this clone: The junction departs from the called germline gene at one end, perhaps through a read error. The chain combines TRBV10-3 with TRBJ1-2; 7 nucleotides line up with TRBD1. CDR1 ENHRY and CDR2 SYGVKD come from the germline V gene. The CDR3 runs 18 residues. CDR3 loop: CAISTSLLNGQVNFGYTF. The CDR3 nucleotides are TGTGCCATCAGTACCTCCCTTCTAAACGGACAGGTTAACTTTGGCTACACCTTC.

This chain uses TRBV6-5 with TRBJ2-3, with 9 bases lining up with TRBD1. This CDR3 has 15 amino acids. Germline V lookup: CDR1 MNHEY, CDR2 SVGAGI. V trimming: 2 bases; J trimming: 4 bases; junction bases outside the gene matches: 4. CDR3 loop: CASSYGDRAADTQYF. In nucleotides, the CDR3 is TGTGCCAGCAGTTACGGGGACAGGGCCGCAGATACGCAGTATTTT.

This clone came up once. The chain employs TRBV27 and TRBJ2-3, with D uncertain. The CDR3 loop spans 14 amino acids. V was cut by 6 bases and J by 2 bases, with 12 bases left in between. Germline CDR1 reads MNHEY; CDR2 reads SMNVEV (reference sequence). The CDR3 spells CASSYRFNTDTQYF. CDR3 DNA sequence: TGTGCCAGCAGCTACAGATTCAACACAGATACGCAGTATTTT.

The chain links TRBV19 to TRBJ1-1; tentatively, D is TRBD1 (5 bases). CDR3 length: 13 residues. Germline CDR1 reads LNHDA; CDR2 reads SQIVND (reference sequence). Trimming removed 5 bases at V and 6 bases at J, with 13 bases between. CDR3 region: CASSSKLGAEAFF. CDR3 DNA sequence: TGTGCCAGTAGTTCCAAGCTAGGGGCTGAAGCTTTCTTT. The full variable domain, rest sourced from reference TRBV19 and TRBJ1-1, is DGGITQSPKYLFRKEGQNVTLSCEQNLNHDAMYWYRQDPGQGLRLIYYSQIVNDFQKGDIAEGYSVSREKKESFPLTVTSAQKNPTAFYLCASSSKLGAEAFFGQGTRLTVV.

V and J are TRBV6-4 and TRBJ2-1; D is possibly TRBD1 (7 bases). V lost 3 bases and J lost 9, with 15 bases in between. This CDR3 is built from 14 residues. Germline V lookup: CDR1 MRHNA, CDR2 SNTAGT. The CDR3 here is CASSEREGGSEQFF. The CDR3 region has the DNA TGTGCCAGCAGTGAGCGGGAAGGGGGCAGTGAGCAGTTCTTC.

The J gene is TRBJ2-4, the V gene TRBV5-1; 7 nucleotides align to TRBD1. The ends lost 5 bases at V and 3 bases at J; junction bases unmatched: 5. Germline CDR1 is SGHRS and CDR2 is YFSETQ. The CDR3 is 14 amino acids. CDR3 bases: TGCGCCAGCAGGGGCTCAGGGGGCAAAAACATTCAGTACTTC. Encoded protein: CASRGSGGKNIQYF. Full variable domain (missing parts from reference TRBV5-1 and TRBJ2-4): KAGVTQTPRYLIKTRGQQVTLSCSPISGHRSVSWYQQTPGQGLQFLFEYFSETQRNKGNFPGRFSGRQFSNSRSEMNVSTLELGDSALYLCASRGSGGKNIQYFGAGTRLSVL.

This chain connects TRBV25-1 to TRBJ2-2; 12 positions agree with TRBD1. Germline CDR1 MGHDK, CDR2 SYGVNS. Trimming removed 5 bases from V and 7 bases from J; junction bases left unmatched: 8. The CDR3 length is 16 residues. This CDR3 reads CASSPPGQGAGGELFF. In DNA form, the CDR3 reads TGTGCCAGCAGTCCCCCGGGACAGGGGGCGGGCGGGGAGCTGTTTTTT.

The chain carries TRBV7-8 and TRBJ1-1, with 8 bases that match TRBD1. CDR3 length: 17 amino acids. V gave up 3 bases and J gave up 0 bases; unmatched junction bases: 9. Per the germline V gene, CDR1 is SGHVS and CDR2 is FQNEAQ. The DNA for the CDR3 is TGTGCCAGCAGCTTTGGGCAGGGGGCTTTCATGAACACTGAAGCTTTCTTT. Its translation is CASSFGQGAFMNTEAFF.

V is TRBV4-1 and J is TRBJ2-7, with 12 bases aligning to TRBD1. Unmatched junction bases numbered 4, after V lost 3 bases and J lost 7 bases. Germline V gene sequence: CDR1 MGHRA, CDR2 YSYEKL. The CDR3 is 14 amino acids. This CDR3 is CASSQGQGADEQYF. The CDR3 DNA follows: TGCGCCAGCAGCCAGGGACAGGGGGCGGATGAGCAGTACTTC.

The V gene is TRBV6-1, the J gene TRBJ2-1, with D perhaps TRBD1 (5 bases). Germline V CDR1 and CDR2: MNHNS, SASEGT. Trimming stripped 2 bases from V and 1 base from J, with 9 bases between. The CDR3 runs to 15 residues. In nucleotides, the CDR3 is TGTGCCAGCAGTGAACTTCAGGGATCCTACAATGAGCAGTTCTTC. It encodes CASSELQGSYNEQFF.

The sample holds one count of this clone. The CDR3, as DNA: TGTGCCAGCAGCCTAGCTACGTCCTACAATGAGCAGTTCTTC. The encoded protein is CASSLATSYNEQFF. V and J are TRBV6-5 and TRBJ2-1, with D maybe TRBD2 (5 bases). Germline V gives CDR1 MNHEY, CDR2 SVGAGI. The germline V and J ends were trimmed by 6 bases and 1 base, with 10 bases remaining between them. The CDR3 has 14 amino acids.

The chain recombines TRBV6-6 with TRBJ2-7, with 9 positions matching TRBD1. From germline, CDR1 is MNHNY and CDR2 SVGAGI (reference sequence). This CDR3 is built from 14 residues. Trimming at V came to 5 bases and at J to 7 bases, leaving 9 bases not matched to a gene. This chain's CDR3 is CASSQGQGLGEQYF. The CDR3, as DNA: TGTGCCAGCAGTCAGGGACAGGGATTGGGGGAGCAGTACTTC.

CDR3 residues: CASSHLGGGTEAFF. The CDR3 DNA reads as TGTGCCAGCAGCCATCTAGGGGGCGGCACTGAAGCTTTCTTT. V gene TRBV14 combines with J gene TRBJ1-1; TRBD1 matches at 7 bases. V was clipped by 3 bases and J by 4 bases; unmatched bases: 5. CDR1 is SGHDN and CDR2 is FVKESK in the germline V gene. This CDR3 has 14 residues.

V gene TRBV9 combines with J gene TRBJ1-1; no firm D call. V was cut by 3 bases and J by 5 bases, with 11 bases left in between. In germline, CDR1 is SGDLS, CDR2 YYNGEE. The CDR3 spans 13 residues. The CDR3 reads CASSARDKTEAFF. In DNA form, the CDR3 reads TGTGCCAGCAGCGCCCGGGATAAGACTGAAGCTTTCTTT.

The chain recombines TRBV7-9 with TRBJ2-1, with a possible D match to TRBD1 (6 bases). CDR1 is SEHNR and CDR2 is FQNEAQ in the germline V gene (reference sequence). V was shortened by 7 bases and J by 4 bases, with 14 bases between the two germline ends. The CDR3 loop spans 14 amino acids. CDR3: CASTPQGGYNEQFF. The DNA for the CDR3 is TGTGCCAGCACCCCCCAAGGGGGATACAATGAGCAGTTCTTC.

This chain links TRBV10-2 with TRBJ2-7; TRBD2 matches 7 bases. The CDR3 contains 15 residues. Germline CDR1 is WSHSY and CDR2 is SAAADI. Trimming removed 3 bases from V and 3 bases from J; junction bases left unmatched: 8. CDR3 sequence: CASSDTGGVGYEQYF. As DNA, the CDR3 is TGCGCCAGCAGTGATACGGGGGGTGTGGGCTACGAGCAGTACTTC.

V gene TRBV9 combines with J gene TRBJ2-2, with TRBD1 matching 10 bases. J lost 0 bases, V lost 3 bases, and 2 bases had no gene match. This CDR3 is built from 16 residues. CDR1 is SGDLS and CDR2 is YYNGEE in the germline V gene. The CDR3 reads CASSEDRGPNTGELFF. The CDR3 coding sequence is TGTGCCAGCAGCGAAGACAGGGGGCCGAACACCGGGGAGCTGTTTTTT.

This chain uses TRBV2 with TRBJ2-1, with 8 bases that match TRBD2. V was clipped by 5 bases and J by 0 bases; unmatched bases: 3. Germline V gene data show CDR1 as SNHLY and CDR2 as FYNNEI. The CDR3 extends over 15 amino acids. The CDR3 protein is CASSRLASSYNEQFF. As DNA, the CDR3 is TGTGCCAGCAGTCGACTAGCGAGCTCCTACAATGAGCAGTTCTTC.

This rearrangement joins TRBV7-6 to TRBJ2-2; TRBD2 agrees at 9 bases. The CDR3 length is 15 residues. The junction had 5 bases not matched to a gene; V was cut back by 3 bases and J by 6 bases. Germline loops: CDR1 SGHVS, CDR2 FNYEAQ. CDR3 DNA sequence: TGTGCCAGCAGCTTGGGACTAGCTTCCCCCGGGGAGCTGTTTTTT. This gives the protein CASSLGLASPGELFF.

The chain couples TRBV27 to TRBJ1-2; 7 nucleotides match TRBD1. The CDR3 is made up of 16 amino acids. The V and J ends lost 3 bases and 7 bases, in that order; junction bases with no gene match: 14. CDR1 and CDR2 (germline): MNHEY, SMNVEV (reference sequence). This chain's CDR3 is CASSFPIRGWNIGYTF. The CDR3 nucleotides are TGTGCCAGCAGTTTCCCGATCAGGGGGTGGAATATTGGCTACACCTTC.

This rearrangement joins TRBV7-6 to TRBJ2-7; 7 bases fit TRBD2. The J segment lost 2 bases and the V segment lost 5 bases, leaving 9 bases of the junction unmatched. The CDR3 is made up of 15 amino acids. Germline V lookup: CDR1 SGHVS, CDR2 FNYEAQ. The CDR3 DNA follows: TGTGCCAGCAGCGGCGGCAGCGGGGCCCCCTACGAGCAGTACTTC. It encodes CASSGGSGAPYEQYF.

The chain joins TRBV2 to TRBJ2-7; D gene unclear. Trimming left V 5 bases short and J 5 bases short, with 19 bases between. CDR1 is SNHLY and CDR2 is FYNNEI in the germline V gene. The CDR3 has 15 residues. Here the CDR3 DNA reads TGTGCCAGCAGTCAAGACGGTAACCAACGCAACGAGCAGTACTTC. It encodes CASSQDGNQRNEQYF.

This clone is labeled medium-sized. V and J are TRBV28 and TRBJ2-7, with 11 positions matching TRBD2. The CDR3 is 17 residues long. Germline V gives CDR1 MDHEN, CDR2 SYDVKM. V lost 6 bases, J lost 5 bases, and 15 bases stayed unmatched. CDR3 in DNA: TGTGCCAGCAGCCCTATACCACTAGCGGGAGTGAGGGACGAGCAGTACTTC. It specifies CASSPIPLAGVRDEQYF.

The chain couples TRBV5-1 to TRBJ2-1; D may be TRBD2 (7 bases). Germline V CDR1 and CDR2: SGHRS, YFSETQ. The CDR3 loop spans 14 amino acids. Deletions cut 4 bases from V and 6 bases from J, with 14 bases between. This CDR3 reads CASSPGLGGNEQFF. CDR3 nucleotides: TGCGCCAGCAGCCCAGGACTAGGGGGCAATGAGCAGTTCTTC.